This note documents a single T cell receptor beta chain sequence. The source of the sample is a study of blood T cell repertoires in COVID-19. Study-level information: In each case, the material was cDNA or gDNA derived from T cells, B-cell-depleted T cells, or PBMCs.

Followed longitudinally, the Seattle patients had been enrolled during active infection. As originally analysed: Amplifying reference gene primers gave estimates of nucleated cell counts. The data were produced by immunoSEQ multiplex PCR, yet TCRdb's version contains in-frame clones alone and is incomplete. The DNA was the basis for D and trimming; V, J and clone size are from that table. The sample includes some 200,000 clones, more than 80% seen only once; the top ten take roughly 7.8%. Input material: peripheral blood. The TCR sequence derives from a woman older than 75 with COVID-19, enrolled during active disease.

Here the CDR3 DNA reads TGTGCCAGCAGCCGAACAGGGGGGCGGTACAATGAGCAGTTCTTC. Its translation: CASSRTGGRYNEQFF. The V gene is TRBV7-3, the J gene TRBJ2-1; 8 bases align to TRBD1. The length of the CDR3 is 15 residues. The V segment lost 5 bases and the J segment 4 bases; nucleotides outside the gene matches: 7. From germline, CDR1 is SGHTA and CDR2 FQGTGA.